This T cell receptor beta chain stems from a study of chronic HIV infection and antiretroviral therapy (dated by TCRdb to the mid-2010s). The library was prepared using 5' RACE. TCRdb lists the instrument as Illumina MiSeq. Through fastp at Q25 and MiXCR, TCRdb rebuilt clones from the public reads, retaining in-frame beta chains. Rows with a matching CDR3 protein are joined into one entry that keeps the most common DNA and genes. This sample holds roughly 48,000 distinct CDR3 sequences; about 19% were observed only once. The top ten constitute over 2.5% of the sample. As regards this clonotype: The clone's antigen remains unknown. One base away there is no much larger clone; base qualities are not given.

Taken from cysteine to phenylalanine, the CDR3 has 15 residues. CDR3 DNA only is kept here, 45 bases in frame from base 1. CDR1 and CDR2 were assigned from the germline V gene as MNHEY and SVGAGI. V lost 5 bases and J lost 6 bases, and the count of bases not matched to a germline gene is 7. The sequence was collected from an adult who had HIV and had not received antiretroviral therapy, or was an uninfected healthy control (not recorded which). The sequence is built from TRBV6-5 and TRBJ1-5; 10 bases in between match TRBD1. Sequenced sample: peripheral blood. The CDR3 is CASSPDRGRGQPQHF. The DNA sequence is given as TGTGCCAGCAGTCCCGACAGGGGGCGAGGTCAGCCCCAGCATTTT.